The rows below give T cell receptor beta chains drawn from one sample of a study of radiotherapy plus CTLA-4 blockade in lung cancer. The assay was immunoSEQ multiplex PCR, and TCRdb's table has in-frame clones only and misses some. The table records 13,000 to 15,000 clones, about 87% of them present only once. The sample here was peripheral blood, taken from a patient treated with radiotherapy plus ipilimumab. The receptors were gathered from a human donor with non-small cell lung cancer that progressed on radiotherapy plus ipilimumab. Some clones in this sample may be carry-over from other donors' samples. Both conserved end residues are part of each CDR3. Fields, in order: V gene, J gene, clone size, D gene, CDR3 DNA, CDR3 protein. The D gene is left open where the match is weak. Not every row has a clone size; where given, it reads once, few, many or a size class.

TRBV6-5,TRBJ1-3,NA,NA,TGTGCCAGCAGTTACACAGCAGGGAGGTCTGGAAACACCATATATTTT,CASSYTAGRSGNTIYF
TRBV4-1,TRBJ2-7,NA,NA,TGCGCCAGCAGCCAAGGGGGCGGATACTACGAGCAGTACTTC,CASSQGGGYYEQYF
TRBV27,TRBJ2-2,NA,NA,TGTGCCAGCAGCCGAGGGGGTGGGGAGCTGTTTTTT,CASSRGGGELFF
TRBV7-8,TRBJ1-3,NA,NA,TGTGCCAGCAGCTATGAGTCTTCAGGGACAACTTCTGGAAACACCATATATTTT,CASSYESSGTTSGNTIYF
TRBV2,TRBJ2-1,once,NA,TGTGCCAGCAGGCCAGAGAGGAGTGCGAATGAGCAGTTCTTC,CASRPERSANEQFF
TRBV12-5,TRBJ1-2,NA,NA,TGTGCTAGTGGTTTGGTTTCCTACTATGGCTACACCTTC,CASGLVSYYGYTF
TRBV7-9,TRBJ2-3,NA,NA,TGTGCCAGCAGCTTACAGACGGACTCGGCAGATACGCAGTATTTT,CASSLQTDSADTQYF
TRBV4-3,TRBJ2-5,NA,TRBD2,TGCGCCAGCAGCCGGGGACTAGAAGAGACCCAGTACTTC,CASSRGLEETQYF
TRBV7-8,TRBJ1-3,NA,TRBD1,TGTGCCAGCAGCCTTACACAGGGGAACACCATATATTTT,CASSLTQGNTIYF
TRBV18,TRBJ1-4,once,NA,TGTGCCAGCTCTCCGGTCTCTCCATCGTCTACTGCAACTAATGAAAAACTGTTTTTT,CASSPVSPSSTATNEKLFF
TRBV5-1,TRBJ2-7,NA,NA,TGCGCCAGCAGCTTTACAGGTGCCCACTACGAGCAGTACTTC,CASSFTGAHYEQYF
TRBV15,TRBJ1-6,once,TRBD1,TGTGCCACCAGCAGAGATCAGTCGGGACAGGGTGGGGATTCACCCCTCCACTTT,CATSRDQSGQGGDSPLHF